Each of the 22 T cell receptor beta chains below was sequenced from the same sample in a study of cytomegalovirus exposure and HLA in healthy donors. The study ran its PCR with 60 Vbeta and 13 Jbeta primers. Sequenced by immunoSEQ multiplex PCR; TCRdb stores in-frame clones only, minus some. This sample has 130,000 to 150,000 clones, with 75% to 80% found just once. Sequencing was carried out using PBMCs. The receptor set was obtained from a man aged 18 to 30 in good health and CMV-seronegative.

This chain uses TRBV7-2 with TRBJ2-7; tentative D call: TRBD1 (5 bases). The CDR3 consists of 14 residues. Trimming took off 5 bases at V and 0 bases at J, with 11 bases between the two ends. Germline values: CDR1 SGHTA, CDR2 FQGNSA. The CDR3 here is CASSVTVPSYEQYF. The CDR3 DNA reads TGTGCCAGCAGCGTGACAGTCCCCTCCTACGAGCAGTACTTC.

The rearrangement joins TRBV23-1 to TRBJ2-5, with 7 bases identical to TRBD1. TRBV23-1 is given ORF status, its function remaining uncertain. The CDR3 length is 15 residues. The junction had 11 bases not matched to a gene; V was cut back by 7 bases and J by 3 bases. The CDR3 is CASKAPGGSEETQYF. The CDR3, as DNA: TGCGCCAGCAAAGCCCCAGGGGGTAGCGAAGAGACCCAGTACTTC.

This clone occurred a few times. The CDR3 sequence is CAISESTSGVSYEQYF. The CDR3 DNA reads as TGTGCCATCAGTGAATCGACTAGCGGGGTCTCCTACGAGCAGTACTTC. This chain connects TRBV10-3 to TRBJ2-7; 11 bases match TRBD2. The junction had 4 bases not matched to a gene; V was cut back by 3 bases and J by 0 bases. Per germline, CDR1 ENHRY and CDR2 SYGVKD. The CDR3 runs to 16 residues.

The chain uses TRBV6-6 and TRBJ2-1; TRBD2 aligns across 10 bases. V lost 5 bases to trimming and J lost 5 bases; unmatched junction nucleotides: 3. CDR1 and CDR2 (germline): MNHNY, SVGAGI (reference sequence). CDR3 length: 14 amino acids. CDR3: CASSLLAGDNEQFF. In DNA, the CDR3 is TGTGCCAGCAGTCTCCTAGCGGGGGACAATGAGCAGTTCTTC.

This chain connects TRBV27 to TRBJ2-1; 15 nucleotides align to TRBD2. The V gene end was trimmed by 0 bases and the J gene end by 4 bases; junction bases not matched to a gene: 4. CDR3 length equals 18 residues. From germline, CDR1 is MNHEY and CDR2 SMNVEV (reference sequence). In DNA form, the CDR3 reads TGTGCCAGCAGTTTATCGCCTGGACTAGCGGGAGGGTACAATGAGCAGTTCTTC. Amino acids: CASSLSPGLAGGYNEQFF.

In regard to this clone: The sample has other DNA sequences that encode this CDR3 too. The chain joins TRBV6-1 to TRBJ1-2; 7 bases are a match to TRBD1. From germline, CDR1 is MNHNS and CDR2 SASEGT. The trim removed 0 bases at V and 5 bases at J, leaving 12 bases unmatched. CDR3 length equals 17 residues. CDR3 loop: CASSEAYRDSPLYGYTF. CDR3 sequence (DNA): TGTGCCAGCAGTGAAGCGTACCGGGACAGTCCTCTTTATGGCTACACCTTC.

The chain employs TRBV27 and TRBJ1-1; the D is unclear. Germline V gene lookup returns CDR1 MNHEY and CDR2 SMNVEV (reference sequence). The CDR3 runs 14 residues. V lost 2 bases, J lost 0 bases, and 7 bases lay in between. The CDR3, as DNA: TGTGCCAGCAGTTTAATCGGTATGAACACTGAAGCTTTCTTT. This gives the protein CASSLIGMNTEAFF.

This clone was seen more than once but under ten times. The chain links TRBV12-5 to TRBJ1-1; D is possibly TRBD1 (6 bases). CDR3 length: 13 amino acids. CDR1 is LGHNT and CDR2 is FRNRAP in the germline V gene. Trimming took 5 bases from V and 6 from J, leaving 13 bases between them. The CDR3: CASGPFPGAEAFF. The DNA of the CDR3 is TGTGCTAGTGGTCCCTTCCCAGGGGCTGAAGCTTTCTTT.

DNA for the CDR3: TGTGCCAGCAGCCAAGAGTCAGGACTAGCGGGGAGCACAGATACGCAGTATTTT. Translated: CASSQESGLAGSTDTQYF. This chain links TRBV4-2 with TRBJ2-3; the match to TRBD2 covers 12 bases. This CDR3 spans 18 amino acids. The germline CDR1 and CDR2 sequences are LGHNA and YNFKEQ. Trimming removed 0 bases from V and 0 bases from J; junction bases left unmatched: 4.

The chain recombines TRBV6-5 with TRBJ1-2, with 7 bases lining up with TRBD1. Germline V lookup: CDR1 MNHEY, CDR2 SVGAGI. Trimming took 0 bases from V and 2 from J; bases not matched to a gene: 0. This CDR3 comprises 14 residues. The CDR3 coding sequence is TGTGCCAGCAGTTACTCGACAGGGAACTATGGCTACACCTTC. This gives the protein CASSYSTGNYGYTF.

This clone was recorded a few times. The chain carries TRBV28 and TRBJ1-4, with 9 nucleotides matching TRBD1. This CDR3 is built from 17 residues. CDR1 is MDHEN and CDR2 is SYDVKM in the germline V gene. Germline trimming cut 5 bases from V and 7 bases from J; bases unmatched to any gene: 14. The CDR3: CASSPPVTGGHSEKLFF. CDR3 bases: TGTGCCAGCAGTCCCCCCGTAACAGGGGGCCACAGTGAAAAACTGTTTTTT.

The V gene is TRBV5-1, the J gene TRBJ2-3, with a tentative D call TRBD2 (6 bases). V was shortened by 0 bases and J by 8 bases, with 13 bases between the two germline ends. This CDR3 region has 14 residues. The germline CDR1 and CDR2 sequences are SGHRS and YFSETQ. CDR3 bases: TGCGCCAGCAGCTTGGATAGGGGAGGTAGTACGCAGTATTTT. It is translated as CASSLDRGGSTQYF.

The rearrangement links TRBV6-6 to TRBJ1-2; TRBD1 agrees at 7 bases. This CDR3 comprises 14 residues. Germline loops: CDR1 MNHNY, CDR2 SVGAGI (reference sequence). V gave up 5 bases and J gave up 6 bases; unmatched junction bases: 9. The CDR3: CASSTIRGANGYTF. The CDR3 DNA is TGTGCCAGCAGTACGATCAGGGGGGCAAATGGCTACACCTTC.

This clone was seen just once. The junction differs from germline at one of its ends, possibly a read error. The rearrangement joins TRBV28 to TRBJ1-1, with 9 bases fitting TRBD1. The CDR3 has 15 residues. CDR1 is MDHEN, CDR2 SYDVKM, per germline. The CDR3 protein is CASSPRTGVKTEAFF. The CDR3 DNA is TGTGCCAGCAGTCCAAGGACAGGGGTGAAAACTGAAGCTTTCTTT.

This clone was picked up one time. The gene calls are TRBV7-8 and TRBJ2-3; D might be TRBD2 (5 bases). The CDR3 runs to 16 residues. Germline V lookup: CDR1 SGHVS, CDR2 FQNEAQ. V shed 2 bases and J shed 0 bases, with 12 bases lying between them. The CDR3 region has the DNA TGTGCCAGCAGCTTACGGACGCGGACTAGCACAGATACGCAGTATTTT. Encoded protein: CASSLRTRTSTDTQYF.

The chain employs TRBV29-1 and TRBJ2-1; 12 bases fit TRBD2. The CDR3 sequence is 16 residues long. Germline-derived CDR1 and CDR2 are SQVTM and ANQGSEA. The junction had 7 bases not matched to a gene; V was cut back by 6 bases and J by 1 base. The CDR3: CSVSTSGGYSYNEQFF. For the CDR3, the DNA is TGCAGCGTCTCGACTAGCGGGGGCTATTCCTACAATGAGCAGTTCTTC.

The chain links TRBV9 to TRBJ2-1; 11 nucleotides line up with TRBD2. Germline V gene data show CDR1 as SGDLS and CDR2 as YYNGEE. The length of the CDR3 is 16 residues. Unmatched junction bases numbered 7, after V lost 4 bases and J lost 4 bases. The CDR3 loop is CASSPHLAGGYNEQFF. The CDR3 DNA follows: TGTGCCAGCAGCCCCCACCTAGCGGGAGGTTACAATGAGCAGTTCTTC. Together with reference TRBV9 and TRBJ2-1, the CDR3 gives the full variable domain: DSGVTQTPKHLITATGQRVTLRCSPRSGDLSVYWYQQSLDQGLQFLIQYYNGEERAKGNILERFSAQQFPDLHSELNLSSLELGDSALYFCASSPHLAGGYNEQFFGPGTRLTVL.

The chain carries TRBV27 and TRBJ2-7, with a weak D call TRBD1 (5 bases). V lost 4 bases to trimming and J lost 4 bases, with 17 bases between them. Germline CDR1 is MNHEY and CDR2 is SMNVEV (reference sequence). This CDR3 comprises 15 residues. In DNA form, the CDR3 reads TGTGCCAGCAGTTGGGGAATAGCAAGACAGTACGAGCAGTACTTC. Translation: CASSWGIARQYEQYF.

The chain joins TRBV29-1 to TRBJ2-5, with D perhaps TRBD1 (5 bases). The better agreement between TRBJ2-7 and the DNA end casts doubt on the J call. CDR1 and CDR2 from the germline V gene are SQVTM and ANQGSEA. CDR3 length equals 13 residues. The CDR3 sequence: CSVEDRASYEQYF. The DNA of the CDR3 is TGCAGCGTTGAAGACAGGGCCTCCTACGAGCAGTACTTC.

The chain carries TRBV7-2 and TRBJ2-7, with 9 nucleotides matching TRBD2. The CDR3 sequence is 17 residues long. CDR1 is SGHTA, CDR2 FQGNSA, per germline. V was clipped by 2 bases and J by 2 bases; unmatched bases: 10. The CDR3 here is CASSLLSSGIDPYEQYF. The DNA for the CDR3 is TGTGCCAGCAGCTTACTCTCTAGCGGGATCGATCCCTACGAGCAGTACTTC. Using reference TRBV7-2 and TRBJ2-7 for the parts outside the CDR3, the full variable domain is GAGVSQSPSNKVTEKGKDVELRCDPISGHTALYWYRQSLGQGLEFLIYFQGNSAPDKSGLPSDRFSAERTGGSVSTLTIQRTQQEDSAVYLCASSLLSSGIDPYEQYFGPGTRLTVT.

The chain is built from TRBV7-9 and TRBJ1-1; perhaps TRBD1 as D (5 bases). Trimming stripped 6 bases from V and 8 bases from J, with 16 bases between. In germline, CDR1 is SEHNR, CDR2 FQNEAQ (reference sequence). The CDR3 contains 13 residues. The CDR3 is CASSSDSTLEAFF. CDR3 nucleotides: TGTGCCAGCAGTTCCGACAGCACCCTCGAAGCTTTCTTT.

The chain carries TRBV30 and TRBJ1-5, with 10 nucleotides matching TRBD1. The germline CDR1 and CDR2 sequences are GTSNPN and SVGIG (reference sequence). Losses at the gene ends were 2 bases for V and 7 bases for J; bases not matched to a gene: 8. The CDR3 runs to 15 residues. CDR3 sequence reads: CAWSSGPGQGQPQHF. In nucleotides, the CDR3 is TGTGCCTGGAGTTCCGGCCCGGGACAGGGGCAGCCCCAGCATTTT.